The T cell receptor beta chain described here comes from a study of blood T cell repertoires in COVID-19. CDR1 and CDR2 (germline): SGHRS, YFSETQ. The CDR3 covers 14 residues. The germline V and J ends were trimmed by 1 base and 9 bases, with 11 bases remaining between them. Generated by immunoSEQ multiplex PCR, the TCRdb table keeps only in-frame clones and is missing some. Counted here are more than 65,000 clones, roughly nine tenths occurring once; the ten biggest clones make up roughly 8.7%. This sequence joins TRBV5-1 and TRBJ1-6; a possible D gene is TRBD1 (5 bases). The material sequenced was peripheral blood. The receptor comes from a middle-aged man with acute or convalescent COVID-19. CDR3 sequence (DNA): TGCGCCAGCAGCTTGAGGCAGGGCCCTTCACCCCTCCACTTT. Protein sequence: CASSLRQGPSPLHF.